Shown below are 31 T cell receptor beta chains from a single sample sequenced in a study of cytomegalovirus exposure and HLA in healthy donors. PCR involved 60 Vbeta and 13 Jbeta primers. Data came from immunoSEQ multiplex PCR; TCRdb stores just in-frame clones and leaves some out. The sample has about 64,000 clones; less than 90% are singletons. The sequencing sample was made of PBMCs. All receptors come from a female donor in good health and CMV-seronegative.

The chain joins TRBV11-1 to TRBJ1-1; possibly TRBD1 for D (5 bases). Germline-derived CDR1 and CDR2 are SGHAT and FQDESV (reference sequence). CDR3 length: 16 residues. Trimming shortened V by 2 bases and J by 1 base, and 14 bases separated the two germline ends. DNA of the CDR3: TGTGCCAGCAGCTTACGGCGGGGGTCGGGGAACACTGAAGCTTTCTTT. It translates to CASSLRRGSGNTEAFF.

The chain joins TRBV4-1 to TRBJ2-7; maybe TRBD2 (5 bases). The V gene lost 2 bases and the J gene lost 9 bases, with 20 bases spanning the gap. The CDR3 is made up of 15 amino acids. Germline lookup yields CDR1 MGHRA and CDR2 YSYEKL. The CDR3 region has the DNA TGCGCCAGCAGCCAATCCACCCTCGGTGAGGACTTGCAGTACTTC. Encoded protein: CASSQSTLGEDLQYF.

The V gene is TRBV19, the J gene TRBJ2-3; 10 nucleotides agree with TRBD1. V lost 6 bases and J lost 4; bases outside the gene matches: 7. This CDR3 contains 15 residues. Germline CDR1 reads LNHDA; CDR2 reads SQIVND (reference sequence). CDR3 nucleotides: TGTGCCAGTAGGTGGACAGGGGGTAGTGCAGATACGCAGTATTTT. Translated: CASRWTGGSADTQYF.

This clone was detected only a few times. The gene calls are TRBV5-1 and TRBJ2-7; D is perhaps TRBD1 (6 bases). Trimming took 1 base from V and 3 from J, leaving 14 bases between them. From germline, CDR1 is SGHRS and CDR2 YFSETQ. The length of the CDR3 is 15 residues. The CDR3 nucleotides are TGCGCCAGCAGCTTGCTTTCGCAGGGGAGCTACGAGCAGTACTTC. It codes for CASSLLSQGSYEQYF.

The rearrangement links TRBV6-6 to TRBJ2-5; 9 bases are a match to TRBD2. V shed 6 bases and J 4 bases; nucleotides not matched to a gene: 6. Per the germline V gene, CDR1 is MNHNY and CDR2 is SVGAGI (reference sequence). The CDR3 totals 14 residues. CDR3 region: CASSYETSGETQYF. CDR3 nucleotide sequence: TGTGCCAGCAGCTACGAGACTAGCGGAGAGACCCAGTACTTC.

This chain uses TRBV28 with TRBJ2-1, with no clear D. Per germline, CDR1 MDHEN and CDR2 SYDVKM. This CDR3 is 14 amino acids long. The germline V and J ends were trimmed by 7 bases and 6 bases, with 16 bases remaining between them. The CDR3 coding sequence is TGTGCCAGCACCCAAGTGCCCTACGGCAATGAGCAGTTCTTC. It is translated as CASTQVPYGNEQFF.

The genes are TRBV7-9 and TRBJ2-3, with TRBD2 matching 8 bases. This CDR3 region has 15 residues. Trimming at V came to 1 base and at J to 1 base, leaving 1 base not matched to a gene. Per germline, CDR1 SEHNR and CDR2 FQNEAQ (reference sequence). The CDR3 loop is CASSLVTSGTDTQYF. The CDR3 DNA reads as TGTGCCAGCAGCTTAGTGACTAGCGGCACAGATACGCAGTATTTT.

V is TRBV30 and J is TRBJ2-4; 9 bases map to TRBD1. The ends lost 6 bases at V and 4 bases at J; junction bases unmatched: 7. This CDR3 is built from 14 residues. Germline CDR1 GTSNPN, CDR2 SVGIG (reference sequence). CDR3 nucleotides: TGTGCCTGTTACAGGGGGCATGGTAAAAACATTCAGTACTTC. Protein product: CACYRGHGKNIQYF.

Turning to this clone: Distinct nucleotide sequences in the sample also encode this CDR3. The rearrangement links TRBV18 to TRBJ2-7; 8 bases fit TRBD1. Germline lookup yields CDR1 KGHSH and CDR2 LQKENI. V dropped 3 bases and J dropped 2; count of bases not matched to a gene: 3. The CDR3 spans 14 residues. The CDR3: CASSPGTGPYEQYF. As DNA, the CDR3 is TGTGCCAGCTCACCCGGGACAGGCCCCTACGAGCAGTACTTC.

The sample holds a few counts of this clone. The V and J genes are TRBV10-3 and TRBJ1-1, with a weak D call TRBD1 (5 bases). This CDR3 has 14 residues. V was cut by 6 bases and J by 1 base, with 12 bases left in between. Looked up from germline, CDR1 is ENHRY and CDR2 is SYGVKD. The CDR3, as DNA: TGTGCCATCAGGGGATCGACAGAGAACACTGAAGCTTTCTTT. As protein: CAIRGSTENTEAFF.

The V call is TRBV6-4, the J call TRBJ2-7; 9 positions match TRBD1. V lost 10 bases to trimming and J lost 6 bases; unmatched junction nucleotides: 7. The CDR3 runs to 12 residues. Per the germline V gene, CDR1 is MRHNA and CDR2 is SNTAGT. The CDR3 region has the DNA TGTGCCAACACGGACAGGGGACCCGAGCAGTACTTC. It translates to CANTDRGPEQYF.

The J gene is TRBJ1-1, the V gene TRBV18; 9 positions agree with TRBD1. Germline V lookup: CDR1 KGHSH, CDR2 LQKENI. The CDR3 has 14 amino acids. V lost 6 bases, J lost 4 bases, and 6 bases stayed unmatched. CDR3 sequence (DNA): TGTGCCAGCTCTGGACAGGGGAGCAGCACTGAAGCTTTCTTT. Protein: CASSGQGSSTEAFF.

J is TRBJ1-1 and V is TRBV7-3, with 7 bases fitting TRBD1. The junction had 7 bases not matched to a gene; V was cut back by 8 bases and J by 1 base. CDR1 SGHTA and CDR2 FQGTGA come from the germline V gene. The CDR3 is 14 amino acids. For the CDR3, the DNA is TGTGCCAGCGCCCGGGGACAGACGAACACTGAAGCTTTCTTT. Residues: CASARGQTNTEAFF. Full variable domain (rest looked up from reference TRBV7-3 and TRBJ1-1): GAGVSQTPSNKVTEKGKYVELRCDPISGHTALYWYRQSLGQGPEFLIYFQGTGAADDSGLPNDRFFAVRPEGSVSTLKIQRTERGDSAVYLCASARGQTNTEAFFGQGTRLTVV.

This clone was seen only a few times. The chain has TRBV29-1 and TRBJ2-3, with 12 bases that match TRBD2. J lost 5 bases, V lost 7 bases, and 4 bases had no gene match. Looked up from germline, CDR1 is SQVTM and CDR2 is ANQGSEA. The CDR3 has 13 amino acids. CDR3: CSATSGGRDTQYF. For the CDR3, the DNA is TGCAGCGCCACTAGCGGGGGGAGAGATACGCAGTATTTT.

V gene TRBV29-1 combines with J gene TRBJ2-5; maybe TRBD2 (5 bases). The CDR3 is 15 residues long. V dropped 6 bases and J dropped 0 bases, with 17 bases sitting between them. Germline CDR1 SQVTM, CDR2 ANQGSEA. CDR3: CSVASTTGNQETQYF. CDR3 nucleotide sequence: TGCAGCGTAGCATCCACTACGGGAAACCAAGAGACCCAGTACTTC.

The chain couples TRBV5-4 to TRBJ1-4; the D gene is possibly TRBD1 (6 bases). Germline values: CDR1 SGHNT, CDR2 YYREEE (reference sequence). V shed 4 bases and J shed 3 bases, with 13 bases lying between them. This CDR3 contains 15 residues. The CDR3 DNA reads TGTGCCAGCAGCAGCAGGGGATCGGCTAATGAAAAACTGTTTTTT. Its translation is CASSSRGSANEKLFF. The entire variable domain, with the rest obtained from reference TRBV5-4 and TRBJ1-4, is as follows: ETGVTQSPTHLIKTRGQQVTLRCSSQSGHNTVSWYQQALGQGPQFIFQYYREEENGRGNFPPRFSGLQFPNYSSELNVNALELDDSALYLCASSSRGSANEKLFFGSGTQLSVL.

V gene TRBV6-1 combines with J gene TRBJ2-4, with 7 bases fitting TRBD1. The CDR3 spans 15 residues. The V segment lost 3 bases and the J segment 7 bases; nucleotides outside the gene matches: 9. The germline V gene has CDR1 MNHNS and CDR2 SASEGT. In DNA, the CDR3 is TGTGCCAGCAGTGATTCGACAGGGATTATGAACATTCAGTACTTC. As protein: CASSDSTGIMNIQYF.

This chain uses TRBV6-6 with TRBJ1-3, with TRBD1 as a possible D gene (6 bases). The CDR3 length is 15 residues. The germline V gene has CDR1 MNHNY and CDR2 SVGAGI (reference sequence). V lost 6 bases and J lost 3, with 15 bases in between. CDR3 protein: CASRPTGKGGNTIYF. The CDR3, as DNA: TGTGCCAGCAGACCCACAGGGAAGGGTGGAAACACCATATATTTT.

This chain uses TRBV6-6 with TRBJ1-5; D may be TRBD1 (6 bases). This CDR3 contains 16 residues. Germline V gene data show CDR1 as MNHNY and CDR2 as SVGAGI (reference sequence). V was clipped by 9 bases and J by 4 bases, with 22 bases between them. The CDR3 is CASRGGMEGGNQPQHF. The CDR3, as DNA: TGTGCCAGTCGGGGAGGGATGGAGGGGGGGAATCAGCCCCAGCATTTT.

The chain is built from TRBV18 and TRBJ2-3, with 10 bases aligning to TRBD1. Germline loops: CDR1 KGHSH, CDR2 LQKENI. The CDR3 runs to 17 residues. Losses at the gene ends were 3 bases for V and 0 bases for J; bases not matched to a gene: 6. CDR3 residues: CASSPAGQGGSTDTQYF. CDR3 DNA: TGTGCCAGCTCACCCGCCGGACAGGGGGGAAGCACAGATACGCAGTATTTT.

V usage is TRBV28 and J usage is TRBJ1-5, with a tentative D call TRBD1 (5 bases). Per the germline V gene, CDR1 is MDHEN and CDR2 is SYDVKM. Trimming stripped 6 bases from V and 6 bases from J, with 9 bases between. The CDR3 sequence is 12 residues long. CDR3 amino acids: CASRGGTQPQHF. Here the CDR3 DNA reads TGTGCCAGCAGGGGGGGAACTCAGCCCCAGCATTTT.

This clone was detected once. The chain joins TRBV5-5 to TRBJ2-5; 11 bases match TRBD2. The junction had 3 bases not matched to a gene; V was cut back by 1 base and J by 4 bases. CDR1 and CDR2 from the germline V gene are SGHKS and YYEKEE (reference sequence). The CDR3 sequence is 15 residues long. CDR3 in DNA: TGTGCCAGCAGCTTGAGGCTAGCGGGGGGAGAGACCCAGTACTTC. This sequence encodes CASSLRLAGGETQYF.

The chain has TRBV11-2 and TRBJ2-5; a possible D gene is TRBD2 (6 bases). The J call may be faulty, since TRBJ2-7 better matches the DNA end. Germline V lookup: CDR1 SGHAT, CDR2 FQNNGV. The CDR3 is made up of 16 amino acids. In nucleotides, the CDR3 is TGTGCCAGCAGCTTAACCCCTCTCGTAGCGGTCTACGAGCAGTACTTC. It is translated as CASSLTPLVAVYEQYF.

The gene calls are TRBV27 and TRBJ1-1; TRBD1 aligns across 7 bases. Germline V gives CDR1 MNHEY, CDR2 SMNVEV (reference sequence). This CDR3 is 12 amino acids long. The ends lost 8 bases at V and 3 bases at J; junction bases unmatched: 3. The CDR3 loop is CASRQGDTEAFF. CDR3 DNA sequence: TGTGCCAGCCGACAGGGCGACACTGAAGCTTTCTTT.

In DNA, the CDR3 is TGTGCCAGTATGTTGGGGGCGATTCCCTCTGGGGCCAACGTCCTGACTTTC. The encoded protein is CASMLGAIPSGANVLTF. V and J are TRBV19 and TRBJ2-6; maybe TRBD1 (6 bases). Germline V gene lookup returns CDR1 LNHDA and CDR2 SQIVND (reference sequence). The CDR3 consists of 17 residues. V lost 7 bases to trimming and J lost 0 bases, with 16 bases between them.

This chain uses TRBV5-1 with TRBJ1-3; possible D gene TRBD1, 6 bases. With 2 bases removed from V and 4 bases from J, the gap between germline ends came to 22 bases. Per the germline V gene, CDR1 is SGHRS and CDR2 is YFSETQ. The CDR3 is made up of 18 amino acids. The DNA of the CDR3 is TGCGCCAGCAGCTTATCCGTACAGGGCTCGCGGACCGGAAACACCATATATTTT. Protein: CASSLSVQGSRTGNTIYF.

This clone showed up just once. The chain uses TRBV9 and TRBJ2-2; tentatively, D is TRBD1 (6 bases). The CDR3 sequence is 14 residues long. V lost 4 bases and J lost 3, with 10 bases in between. CDR1 and CDR2 from the germline V gene are SGDLS and YYNGEE. The CDR3 region has the DNA TGTGCCAGCAGCACGGGACATTACACCGGGGAGCTGTTTTTT. This gives the protein CASSTGHYTGELFF.

As DNA, the CDR3 is TGCGCCAGCAGCCAAGTGGACAGGGGCCGTGGCTACACCTTC. Its translation: CASSQVDRGRGYTF. V usage is TRBV4-1 and J usage is TRBJ1-2; 9 bases map to TRBD1. The V gene end was trimmed by 1 base and the J gene end by 7 bases; junction bases not matched to a gene: 4. Germline loops: CDR1 MGHRA, CDR2 YSYEKL. The CDR3 is 14 amino acids.

The rearrangement links TRBV27 to TRBJ2-3, with 12 positions matching TRBD2. The germline V gene encodes CDR1 MNHEY and CDR2 SMNVEV (reference sequence). The CDR3 runs 18 residues. The V and J ends lost 3 bases and 6 bases, in that order; junction bases with no gene match: 13. CDR3 nucleotides: TGTGCCAGCAGTTTCCCTCCGACTAGCGGGAGATTGGGGGATACGCAGTATTTT. This translates into CASSFPPTSGRLGDTQYF.

V is TRBV19 and J is TRBJ1-6; D uncertain. The CDR3 extends over 14 amino acids. V was shortened by 6 bases and J by 9 bases, with 15 bases between the two germline ends. The germline gives CDR1 LNHDA, CDR2 SQIVND (reference sequence). The CDR3 DNA reads TGTGCCAGTAGCATCGGGGATTTGTTTTCACCCCTCCACTTT. It encodes CASSIGDLFSPLHF. Drawing the rest from reference TRBV19 and TRBJ1-6, the complete variable domain is DGGITQSPKYLFRKEGQNVTLSCEQNLNHDAMYWYRQDPGQGLRLIYYSQIVNDFQKGDIAEGYSVSREKKESFPLTVTSAQKNPTAFYLCASSIGDLFSPLHFGNGTRLTVT.

This chain links TRBV5-1 with TRBJ2-5, with 11 bases identical to TRBD2. Germline CDR1 is SGHRS and CDR2 is YFSETQ. V trimming: 0 bases; J trimming: 1 base; junction bases outside the gene matches: 5. The CDR3 consists of 17 residues. The CDR3 loop reads CASSLVSGTSGQETQYF. CDR3 in DNA: TGCGCCAGCAGCTTGGTCTCCGGGACTAGCGGCCAAGAGACCCAGTACTTC.